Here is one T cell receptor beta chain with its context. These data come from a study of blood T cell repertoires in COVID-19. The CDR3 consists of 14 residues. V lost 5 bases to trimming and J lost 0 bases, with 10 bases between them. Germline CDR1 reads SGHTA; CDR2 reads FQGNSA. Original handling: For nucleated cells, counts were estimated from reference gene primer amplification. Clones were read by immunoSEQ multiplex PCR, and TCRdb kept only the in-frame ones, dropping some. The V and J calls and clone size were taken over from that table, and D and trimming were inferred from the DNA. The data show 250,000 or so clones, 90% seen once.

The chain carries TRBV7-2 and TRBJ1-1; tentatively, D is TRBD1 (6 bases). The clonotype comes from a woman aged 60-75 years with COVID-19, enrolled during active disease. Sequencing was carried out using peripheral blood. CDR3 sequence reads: CASSQTGLNTEAFF. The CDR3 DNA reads TGTGCCAGCAGCCAAACAGGGTTGAACACTGAAGCTTTCTTT.